These 16 T cell receptor beta chains were sequenced from one sample in a study of T-cell reconstitution after alpha-beta-depleted transplantation in children. Unique molecular identifiers featured in how the TCRbeta library was prepared. TCRdb reprocessed the PCR reads via MiXCR and lists one record per CDR3 protein. The data hold about 610,000 distinct CDR3 sequences, with 10% to 13% observed a single time. Sequenced material: PBMCs from the stem cell graft donor, taken from the stem cell graft. These receptors were obtained from a human donor who donated a stem cell graft to a child with acute myeloid leukemia.

The chain recombines TRBV25-1 with TRBJ2-2, with a tentative D call TRBD1 (6 bases). V dropped 8 bases and J dropped 0 bases, with 16 bases sitting between them. This CDR3 contains 16 residues. Germline CDR1 and CDR2: MGHDK and SYGVNS. CDR3: CASQIDRYPNTGELFF. As DNA, the CDR3 is TGTGCCAGCCAAATCGACAGGTACCCGAACACCGGGGAGCTGTTTTTT. Variable domain in full (rest from reference TRBV25-1 and TRBJ2-2): EADIYQTPRYLVIGTGKKITLECSQTMGHDKMYWYQQDPGMELHLIHYSYGVNSTEKGDLSSESTVSRIRTEHFPLTLESARPSHTSQYLCASQIDRYPNTGELFFGEGSRLTVL.

This rearrangement joins TRBV6-6 to TRBJ1-1; TRBD1 is a possible D gene (6 bases). CDR1 and CDR2 from the germline V gene are MNHNY and SVGAGI (reference sequence). The V and J ends lost 8 bases and 11 bases respectively, with 18 bases between them. This CDR3 is 12 amino acids long. The CDR3 is CASGQPTREAFF. For the CDR3, the DNA is TGTGCCAGCGGACAGCCAACCCGGGAGGCTTTCTTT.

V gene TRBV30 combines with J gene TRBJ1-2, with 8 bases fitting TRBD1. The V gene's germline CDR1 is GTSNPN and CDR2 SVGIG (reference sequence). The CDR3 runs to 14 residues. V lost 7 bases and J lost 4; bases outside the gene matches: 11. The CDR3 DNA reads TGTGCCTCGAGGGGGACAGGTTTGGTCTATGGCTACACCTTC. Its translation is CASRGTGLVYGYTF.

Here the CDR3 reads CAWILGDTQYF. CDR3 DNA: TGTGCCTGGATCCTTGGGGATACGCAGTATTTT. The V gene is TRBV30, the J gene TRBJ2-3; D uncertain. This CDR3 region has 11 residues. Trimming stripped 4 bases from V and 6 bases from J, with 8 bases between. Germline assignment: CDR1 GTSNPN and CDR2 SVGIG (reference sequence). Based on the CDR3 plus reference TRBV30 and TRBJ2-3, the full variable domain is SQTIHQWPATLVQPVGSPLSLECTVEGTSNPNLYWYRQAAGRGLQLLFYSVGIGQISSEVPQNLSASRPQDRQFILSSKKLLLSDSGFYLCAWILGDTQYFGPGTRLTVL.

This clonotype showed up many times. The rearrangement links TRBV2 to TRBJ2-7; TRBD2 is a possible D gene (6 bases). CDR1 and CDR2 from the germline V gene are SNHLY and FYNNEI. This CDR3 has 16 amino acids. Trimming removed 6 bases from V and 6 bases from J, with 24 bases in between. Written as DNA, the CDR3 is TGTGCCAGCAGCCTCATAGCGGCCACGAGGGCCGGCGAGCAGTACTTC. This codes for CASSLIAATRAGEQYF.

The V gene is TRBV7-3, the J gene TRBJ2-3; TRBD2 agrees at 13 bases. CDR1 SGHTA and CDR2 FQGTGA come from the germline V gene. The trim removed 4 bases at V and 5 bases at J, leaving 6 bases unmatched. The CDR3 runs 16 residues. The CDR3 spells CASSSPLAGGGDTQYF. CDR3 bases: TGTGCCAGCAGCTCTCCACTAGCGGGAGGGGGAGATACGCAGTATTTT.

This clonotype was counted between two and nine times. The gene calls are TRBV18 and TRBJ2-6; 8 nucleotides match TRBD1. Germline values: CDR1 KGHSH, CDR2 LQKENI. The CDR3 consists of 19 residues. The V and J ends lost 5 bases and 4 bases, in that order; junction bases with no gene match: 16. CDR3 region: CASSRLDREVSSGANVLTF. CDR3 nucleotide sequence: TGTGCCAGCTCAAGGCTGGACAGGGAAGTATCGTCCGGGGCCAACGTCCTGACTTTC.

This clonotype occurred many times. V gene TRBV28 combines with J gene TRBJ2-6, with D perhaps TRBD1 or TRBD2 (5 bases each). This CDR3 contains 15 residues. Germline values: CDR1 MDHEN, CDR2 SYDVKM. Trimming cost V 6 bases and J 0 bases, with 9 bases left between them. The CDR3 sequence: CASRGVSSGANVLTF. For the CDR3, the DNA is TGTGCCAGCAGGGGGGTTAGCTCTGGGGCCAACGTCCTGACTTTC. The whole variable domain, filled in from reference TRBV28 and TRBJ2-6, reads DVKVTQSSRYLVKRTGEKVFLECVQDMDHENMFWYRQDPGLGLRLIYFSYDVKMKEKGDIPEGYSVSREKKERFSLILESASTNQTSMYLCASRGVSSGANVLTFGAGSRLTVL.

V is TRBV20-1 and J is TRBJ1-5; maybe TRBD1 (6 bases). The CDR3 consists of 15 residues. Between the trimmed V and J ends, which lost 3 bases and 1 base, there was a span of 13 bases. Per the germline V gene, CDR1 is DFQATT and CDR2 is SNEGSKA (reference sequence). CDR3: CSARAQGPSNQPQHF. The CDR3, as DNA: TGCAGTGCTAGGGCACAGGGCCCGAGCAATCAGCCCCAGCATTTT.

As to this clonotype: A much larger clone differs from this one at a single base, so this may be a read error. V is TRBV20-1 and J is TRBJ2-1, with D maybe TRBD2 (7 bases). Germline V gene data show CDR1 as DFQATT and CDR2 as SNEGSKA (reference sequence). The CDR3 contains 13 residues. The CDR3 sequence: CRGGRAGYSEQFF. The CDR3 bases are TGCAGGGGGGGGCGAGCGGGGTACAGTGAGCAGTTCTTC.

This rearrangement joins TRBV27 to TRBJ1-2; TRBD1 matches 8 bases. V dropped 9 bases and J dropped 5; count of bases not matched to a gene: 14. CDR1 and CDR2 from the germline V gene are MNHEY and SMNVEV (reference sequence). The length of the CDR3 is 15 residues. CDR3 DNA: TGTGCCAGTTTCGGACAGGGCTCCCGAGGATATGGCTACACCTTC. Translated, it gives CASFGQGSRGYGYTF.

This clonotype came up a few times. CDR3 DNA sequence: TGTGCCATCAGTGAGACCGTTTCCGGGACTACGCATCGGGAGACCCAGTACTTC. It encodes CAISETVSGTTHRETQYF. The rearrangement uses TRBV10-3 and TRBJ2-5, with TRBD2 matching 7 bases. The CDR3 consists of 18 residues. V shed 2 bases and J 5 bases; nucleotides not matched to a gene: 17. Looked up from germline, CDR1 is ENHRY and CDR2 is SYGVKD.

The chain is built from TRBV5-1 and TRBJ2-3; D perhaps matches TRBD2 (6 bases). Trimming stripped 4 bases from V and 2 bases from J, with 8 bases between. The CDR3 is 13 residues long. Germline values: CDR1 SGHRS, CDR2 YFSETQ. For the CDR3, the DNA is TGCGCCAGCAGCGCGGGACTCACAGATACGCAGTATTTT. Its translation is CASSAGLTDTQYF. Full variable domain (rest looked up from reference TRBV5-1 and TRBJ2-3): KAGVTQTPRYLIKTRGQQVTLSCSPISGHRSVSWYQQTPGQGLQFLFEYFSETQRNKGNFPGRFSGRQFSNSRSEMNVSTLELGDSALYLCASSAGLTDTQYFGPGTRLTVL.

This clonotype was detected many times. This chain uses TRBV29-1 with TRBJ2-2; D might be TRBD1 (7 bases). Germline CDR1 reads SQVTM; CDR2 reads ANQGSEA. The CDR3 is 14 residues long. The V and J ends lost 6 bases and 4 bases respectively, with 15 bases between them. The CDR3 region has the DNA TGCAGCGTCGACAGGGTGGGGGGCACCGGGGAGCTGTTTTTT. This encodes CSVDRVGGTGELFF.

The rearrangement uses TRBV20-1 and TRBJ2-7; a weak D match, TRBD2 (5 bases). The CDR3 length is 14 residues. V was cut by 1 base and J by 5 bases, with 15 bases left in between. Looked up from germline, CDR1 is DFQATT and CDR2 is SNEGSKA (reference sequence). This CDR3 reads CSARVTISGHEQYF. CDR3 sequence (DNA): TGCAGTGCTAGAGTTACGATAAGCGGCCACGAGCAGTACTTC.

This clonotype was seen a few times. One end of the junction varies from germline; a read error may be responsible. The rearrangement joins TRBV14 to TRBJ2-3, with unresolved D. This CDR3 has 15 residues. Per germline, CDR1 SGHDN and CDR2 FVKESK. The chain's CDR3 is CASSQGTVALDTQYF. As DNA, the CDR3 is TGTGCCAGCAGCCAAGGCACTGTGGCACTGGATACGCAGTACTTT.